This entry describes one TCR beta chain. Antigen specificity is unknown. Regions amplified from RNA transcripts were the TCR beta CDR3 regions. HTBI primers were the set used in a first-round RT-PCR of the TCR CDR3. Using its own MiXCR run on the multiplex PCR reads, TCRdb lists one record per CDR3 protein. The sample shows just under 750,000 distinct CDR3 sequences, around a third of them seen only once. This sample was taken from a study of T cells in Graves' hyperthyroidism and ophthalmopathy. Study summary: Peripheral blood was secured at the point of initial diagnosis, before any treatment. Overall study results and limits: Most expanded thyroid clonotypes above 0.001 also appeared in blood.

Trimming cost V 3 bases and J 0 bases, with 12 bases left between them. The germline CDR1 and CDR2 sequences are LNHNV and YYDKDF (reference sequence). There are 16 residues in the CDR3. The source of the PBMCs was 10 ml of fresh peripheral blood. The TCR comes from a woman aged 40 to 50 with Graves' hyperthyroidism. The chain is built from TRBV15 and TRBJ1-5; the D is unclear. Sequences were obtained from blood. The CDR3 bases are TGTGCCACCAGCAGCCGTCTTCCGAATAGCAATCAGCCCCAGCATTTT. The encoded protein is CATSSRLPNSNQPQHF.